This T cell receptor beta chain was recorded in a study of T cells in Graves' hyperthyroidism and ophthalmopathy. Study observations and caveats: Blood also carried most thyroid clonotypes expanded above 0.001.

As for this clonotype: Its antigen remains unidentified.

TCR beta CDR3 regions were amplified from RNA transcripts. With the HTBI primer set, the TCR CDR3 went through a first round of RT-PCR. TCRdb re-analysed the multiplex PCR reads in MiXCR, keeping a single row per CDR3 protein. Among roughly 500,000 distinct CDR3 sequences listed, about 45% were seen once. CDR1 SGHAT and CDR2 FQNNGV come from the germline V gene. V was trimmed by 8 bases and J by 8 bases, leaving 21 bases between them. The CDR3 spans 15 residues. The chain joins TRBV11-2 to TRBJ1-4; unclear D gene. This clonotype was sampled from an adult woman with Graves' disease, either hyperthyroidism or ophthalmopathy (not recorded which). Sequencing used peripheral blood or thyroid tissue (not recorded which). The CDR3 reads CASARAGDLGEKLFF. The CDR3 DNA reads as TGTGCCAGCGCCCGCGCGGGCGATTTGGGGGAAAAACTGTTTTTT.